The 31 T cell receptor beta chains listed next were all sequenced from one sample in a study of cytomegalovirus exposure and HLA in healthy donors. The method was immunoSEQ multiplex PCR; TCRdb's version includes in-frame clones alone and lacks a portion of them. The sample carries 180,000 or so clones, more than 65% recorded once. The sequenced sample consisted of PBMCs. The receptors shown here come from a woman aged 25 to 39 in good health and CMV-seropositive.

The CDR3 protein is CASSVGGGRAPEQYF. CDR3 sequence (DNA): TGTGCCAGCAGCGTAGGGGGCGGGAGGGCCCCCGAGCAGTACTTC. The chain links TRBV9 to TRBJ2-7; 9 positions agree with TRBD2. The CDR3 length is 15 residues. J lost 6 bases, V lost 0 bases, and 7 bases had no gene match. Germline loops: CDR1 SGDLS, CDR2 YYNGEE.

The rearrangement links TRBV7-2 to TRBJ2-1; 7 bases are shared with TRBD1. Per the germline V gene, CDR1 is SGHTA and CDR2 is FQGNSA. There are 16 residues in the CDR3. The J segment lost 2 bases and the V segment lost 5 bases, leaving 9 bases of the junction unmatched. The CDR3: CASSKHRQGTYNEQFF. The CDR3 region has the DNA TGTGCCAGCAGCAAACACCGACAGGGAACCTACAATGAGCAGTTCTTC.

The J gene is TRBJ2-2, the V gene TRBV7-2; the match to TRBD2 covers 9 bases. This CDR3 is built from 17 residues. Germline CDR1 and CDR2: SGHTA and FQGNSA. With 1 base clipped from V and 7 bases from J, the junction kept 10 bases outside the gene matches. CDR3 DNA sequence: TGTGCCAGCAGCTTAGGCCGCGGACTAGCGTTGGTCGGGGAGCTGTTTTTT. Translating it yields CASSLGRGLALVGELFF.

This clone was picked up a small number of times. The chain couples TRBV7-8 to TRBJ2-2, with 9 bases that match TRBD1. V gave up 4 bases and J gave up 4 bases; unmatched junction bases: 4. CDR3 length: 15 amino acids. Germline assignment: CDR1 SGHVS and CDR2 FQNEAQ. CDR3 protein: CASSYRDRVTGELFF. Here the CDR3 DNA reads TGTGCCAGCAGCTATCGGGACAGGGTCACCGGGGAGCTGTTTTTT. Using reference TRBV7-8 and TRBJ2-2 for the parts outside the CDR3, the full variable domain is GAGVSQSPRYKVAKRGQDVALRCDPISGHVSLFWYQQALGQGPEFLTYFQNEAQLDKSGLPSDRFFAERPEGSVSTLKIQRTQQEDSAVYLCASSYRDRVTGELFFGEGSRLTVL.

The CDR3 coding sequence is TGTGCCAGCAGTTATCAGGGGTACACTGAAGCTTTCTTT. Protein product: CASSYQGYTEAFF. The rearrangement links TRBV6-5 to TRBJ1-1, with a tentative D call TRBD1 (6 bases). With 3 bases removed from V and 3 bases from J, the gap between germline ends came to 8 bases. The CDR3 consists of 13 residues. Per germline, CDR1 MNHEY and CDR2 SVGAGI.

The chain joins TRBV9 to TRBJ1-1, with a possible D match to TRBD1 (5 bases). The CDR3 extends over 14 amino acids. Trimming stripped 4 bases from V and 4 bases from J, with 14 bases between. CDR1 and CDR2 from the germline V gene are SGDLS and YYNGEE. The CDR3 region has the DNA TGTGCCAGCAGCTTGATTAACGGGGGCACTGAAGCTTTCTTT. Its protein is CASSLINGGTEAFF.

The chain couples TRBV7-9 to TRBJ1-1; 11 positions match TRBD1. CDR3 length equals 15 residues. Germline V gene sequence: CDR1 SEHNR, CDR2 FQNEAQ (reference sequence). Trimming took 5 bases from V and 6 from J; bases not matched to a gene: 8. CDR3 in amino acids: CASSARTGGIPEAFF. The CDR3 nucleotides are TGTGCCAGCAGCGCCAGGACAGGGGGCATACCTGAAGCTTTCTTT.

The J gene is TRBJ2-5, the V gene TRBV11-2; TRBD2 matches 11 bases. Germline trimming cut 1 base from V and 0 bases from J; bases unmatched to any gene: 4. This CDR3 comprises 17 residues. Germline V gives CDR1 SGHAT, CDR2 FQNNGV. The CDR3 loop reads CASSLGVGLADQETQYF. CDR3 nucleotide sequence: TGTGCCAGCAGCTTAGGGGTGGGACTAGCGGACCAAGAGACCCAGTACTTC.

CDR3 in DNA: TGTGCCAGCAGTGACAGATTACAAGAGACCCAGTACTTC. As protein: CASSDRLQETQYF. The V and J genes are TRBV25-1 and TRBJ2-5; D ambiguous. The germline CDR1 and CDR2 sequences are MGHDK and SYGVNS. CDR3 size: 13 residues. V lost 3 bases and J 2 bases, leaving 7 bases between the germline ends.

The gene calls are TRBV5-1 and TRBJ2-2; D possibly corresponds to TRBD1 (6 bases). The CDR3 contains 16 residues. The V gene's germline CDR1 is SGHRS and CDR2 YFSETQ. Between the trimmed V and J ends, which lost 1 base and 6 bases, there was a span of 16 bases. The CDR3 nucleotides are TGCGCCAGCAGCTTGAGGTTGGGGACAAGGCCCGGGGAGCTGTTTTTT. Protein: CASSLRLGTRPGELFF.

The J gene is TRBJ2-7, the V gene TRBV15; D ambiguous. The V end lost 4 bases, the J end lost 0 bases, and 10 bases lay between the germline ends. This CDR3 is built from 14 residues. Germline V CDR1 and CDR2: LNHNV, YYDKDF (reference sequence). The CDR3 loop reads CATSNRRSSYEQYF. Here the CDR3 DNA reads TGTGCCACCAGCAATCGGCGGAGCTCCTACGAGCAGTACTTC.

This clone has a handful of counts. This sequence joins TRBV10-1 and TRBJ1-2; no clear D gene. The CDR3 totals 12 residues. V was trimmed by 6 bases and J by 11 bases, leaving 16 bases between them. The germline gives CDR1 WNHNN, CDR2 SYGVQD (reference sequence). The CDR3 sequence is CASSPSGGLYTF. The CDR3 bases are TGCGCCAGCAGCCCCTCCGGCGGATTGTACACCTTC.

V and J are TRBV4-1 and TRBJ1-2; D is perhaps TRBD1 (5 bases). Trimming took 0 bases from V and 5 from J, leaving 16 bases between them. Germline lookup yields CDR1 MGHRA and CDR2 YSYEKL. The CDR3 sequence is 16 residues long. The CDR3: CASSQDSNGGWYGYTF. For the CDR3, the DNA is TGCGCCAGCAGCCAAGATAGTAACGGGGGTTGGTATGGCTACACCTTC.

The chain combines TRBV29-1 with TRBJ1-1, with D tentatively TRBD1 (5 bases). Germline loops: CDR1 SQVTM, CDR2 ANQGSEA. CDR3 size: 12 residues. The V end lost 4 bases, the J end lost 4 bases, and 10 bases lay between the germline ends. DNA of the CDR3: TGCAGCGTTGTGGGGGGGGTCACTGAAGCTTTCTTT. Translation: CSVVGGVTEAFF.

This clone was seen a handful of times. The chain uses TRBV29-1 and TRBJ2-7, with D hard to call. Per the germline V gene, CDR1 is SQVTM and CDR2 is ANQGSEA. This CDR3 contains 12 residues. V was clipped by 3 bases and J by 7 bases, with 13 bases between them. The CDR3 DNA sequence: TGCAGCGTTGAGCTAGGTGCTCGGGAGCAGTACTTC. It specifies CSVELGAREQYF.

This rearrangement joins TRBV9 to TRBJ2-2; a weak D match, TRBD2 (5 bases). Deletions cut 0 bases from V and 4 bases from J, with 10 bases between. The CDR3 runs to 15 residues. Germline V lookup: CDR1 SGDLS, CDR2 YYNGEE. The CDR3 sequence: CASSVDGLITGELFF. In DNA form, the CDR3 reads TGTGCCAGCAGCGTAGACGGACTGATCACCGGGGAGCTGTTTTTT.

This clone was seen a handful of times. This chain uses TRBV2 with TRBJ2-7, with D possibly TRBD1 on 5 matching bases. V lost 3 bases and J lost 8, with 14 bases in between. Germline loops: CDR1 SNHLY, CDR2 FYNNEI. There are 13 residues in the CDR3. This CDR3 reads CASSESPGNKQYF. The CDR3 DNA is TGTGCCAGCAGTGAGTCTCCAGGGAATAAGCAGTACTTC.

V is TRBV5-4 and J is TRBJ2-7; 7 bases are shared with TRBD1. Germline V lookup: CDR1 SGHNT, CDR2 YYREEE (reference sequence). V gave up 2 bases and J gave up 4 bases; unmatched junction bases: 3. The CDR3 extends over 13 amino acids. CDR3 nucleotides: TGTGCCAGCAGCTTTGGACAGGAGTACGAGCAGTACTTC. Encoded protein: CASSFGQEYEQYF.

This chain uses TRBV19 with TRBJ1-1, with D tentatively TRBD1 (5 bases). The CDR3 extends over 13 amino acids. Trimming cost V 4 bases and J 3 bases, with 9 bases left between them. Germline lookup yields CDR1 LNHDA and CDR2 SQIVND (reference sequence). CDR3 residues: CASSRQIDTEAFF. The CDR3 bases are TGTGCCAGTAGTAGACAGATAGACACTGAAGCTTTCTTT. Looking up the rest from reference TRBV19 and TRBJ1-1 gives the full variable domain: DGGITQSPKYLFRKEGQNVTLSCEQNLNHDAMYWYRQDPGQGLRLIYYSQIVNDFQKGDIAEGYSVSREKKESFPLTVTSAQKNPTAFYLCASSRQIDTEAFFGQGTRLTVV.

The CDR3 DNA reads TGCGCCAGCAGCGAGAATACGGGGCAAGAGACCCAGTACTTC. Its translation: CASSENTGQETQYF. The J gene is TRBJ2-5, the V gene TRBV5-1, with a tentative D call TRBD2 (5 bases). The CDR3 length is 14 residues. Germline loops: CDR1 SGHRS, CDR2 YFSETQ. V was pared by 4 bases and J by 2 bases, with 12 bases between.

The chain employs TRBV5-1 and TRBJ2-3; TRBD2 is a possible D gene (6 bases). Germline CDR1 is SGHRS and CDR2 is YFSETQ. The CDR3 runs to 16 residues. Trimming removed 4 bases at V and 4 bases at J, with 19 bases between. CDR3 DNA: TGCGCCAGCAGCCTGGGAAGAAGCGGGTCCCCAGATACGCAGTATTTT. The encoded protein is CASSLGRSGSPDTQYF.

CDR3 nucleotides: TGTGCCAGTAGTAAGGCGGTGCCAGATACGCAGTATTTT. Protein sequence: CASSKAVPDTQYF. The V and J genes are TRBV19 and TRBJ2-3, with D uncertain. Germline V gene sequence: CDR1 LNHDA, CDR2 SQIVND (reference sequence). V lost 4 bases, J lost 4 bases, and 9 bases lay in between. CDR3 length: 13 residues.

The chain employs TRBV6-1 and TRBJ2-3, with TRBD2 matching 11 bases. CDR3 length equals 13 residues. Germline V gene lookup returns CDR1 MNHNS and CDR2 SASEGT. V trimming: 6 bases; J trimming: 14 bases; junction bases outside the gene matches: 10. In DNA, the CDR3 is TGTGCCAGCAGCCCCTCACTAGCGGGAGTTGCGTATTTT. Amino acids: CASSPSLAGVAYF.

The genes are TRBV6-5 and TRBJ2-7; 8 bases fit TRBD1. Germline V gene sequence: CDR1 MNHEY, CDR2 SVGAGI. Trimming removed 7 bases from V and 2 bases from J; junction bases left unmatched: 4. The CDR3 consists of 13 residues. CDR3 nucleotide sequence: TGTGCCAGCAAGGGGACAGGAGCCTACGAGCAGTACTTC. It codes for CASKGTGAYEQYF.

The CDR3 region is CASSVDGLPYETQYF. The CDR3 coding sequence is TGTGCCAGCAGCGTAGATGGGCTGCCGTACGAGACCCAGTACTTC. The chain joins TRBV9 to TRBJ2-5; D unresolved. V lost 0 bases and J lost 5, with 14 bases in between. CDR1 and CDR2 from the germline V gene are SGDLS and YYNGEE. This CDR3 spans 15 amino acids.

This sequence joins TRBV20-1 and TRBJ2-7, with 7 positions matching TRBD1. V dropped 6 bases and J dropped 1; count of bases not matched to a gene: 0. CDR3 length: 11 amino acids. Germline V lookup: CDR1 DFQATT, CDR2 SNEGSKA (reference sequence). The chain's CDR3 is CSAQGSYEQYF. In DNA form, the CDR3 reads TGCAGTGCACAGGGGTCCTACGAGCAGTACTTC.

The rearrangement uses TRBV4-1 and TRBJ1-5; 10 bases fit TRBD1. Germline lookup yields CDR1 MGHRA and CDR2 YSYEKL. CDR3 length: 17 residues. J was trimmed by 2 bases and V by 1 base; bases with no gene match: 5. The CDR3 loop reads CASSQGTGGRGNQPQHF. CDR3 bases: TGCGCCAGCAGCCAAGGGACAGGGGGAAGGGGCAATCAGCCCCAGCATTTT.

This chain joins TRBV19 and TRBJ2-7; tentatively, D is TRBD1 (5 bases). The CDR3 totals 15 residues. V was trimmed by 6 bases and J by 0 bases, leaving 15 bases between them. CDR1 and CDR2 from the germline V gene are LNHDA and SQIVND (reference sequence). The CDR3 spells CASSVDRFHSYEQYF. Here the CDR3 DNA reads TGTGCCAGTAGCGTTGACAGATTCCACTCCTACGAGCAGTACTTC.

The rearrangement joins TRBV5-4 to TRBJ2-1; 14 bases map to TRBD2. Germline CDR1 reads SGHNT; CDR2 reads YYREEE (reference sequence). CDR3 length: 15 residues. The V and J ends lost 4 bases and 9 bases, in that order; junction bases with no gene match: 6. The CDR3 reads CASSPGTSGSLEQFF. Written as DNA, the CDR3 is TGTGCCAGCAGCCCAGGGACTAGCGGGAGTCTTGAGCAGTTCTTC. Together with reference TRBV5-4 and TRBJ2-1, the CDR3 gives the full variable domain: ETGVTQSPTHLIKTRGQQVTLRCSSQSGHNTVSWYQQALGQGPQFIFQYYREEENGRGNFPPRFSGLQFPNYSSELNVNALELDDSALYLCASSPGTSGSLEQFFGPGTRLTVL.

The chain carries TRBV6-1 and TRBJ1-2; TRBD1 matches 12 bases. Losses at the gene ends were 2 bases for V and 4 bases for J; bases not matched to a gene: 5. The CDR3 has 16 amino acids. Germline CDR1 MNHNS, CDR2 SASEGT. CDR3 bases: TGTGCCAGCAGTGAAATTGGGACAGGGGGCACCTATGGCTACACCTTC. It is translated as CASSEIGTGGTYGYTF.

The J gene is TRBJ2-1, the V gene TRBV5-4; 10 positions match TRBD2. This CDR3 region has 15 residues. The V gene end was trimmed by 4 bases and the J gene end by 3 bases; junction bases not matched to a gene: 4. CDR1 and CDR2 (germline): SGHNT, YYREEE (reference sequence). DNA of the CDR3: TGTGCCAGCAGCCTGACTAGCGGGTTCTACAATGAGCAGTTCTTC. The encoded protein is CASSLTSGFYNEQFF. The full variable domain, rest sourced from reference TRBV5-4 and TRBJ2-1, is ETGVTQSPTHLIKTRGQQVTLRCSSQSGHNTVSWYQQALGQGPQFIFQYYREEENGRGNFPPRFSGLQFPNYSSELNVNALELDDSALYLCASSLTSGFYNEQFFGPGTRLTVL.